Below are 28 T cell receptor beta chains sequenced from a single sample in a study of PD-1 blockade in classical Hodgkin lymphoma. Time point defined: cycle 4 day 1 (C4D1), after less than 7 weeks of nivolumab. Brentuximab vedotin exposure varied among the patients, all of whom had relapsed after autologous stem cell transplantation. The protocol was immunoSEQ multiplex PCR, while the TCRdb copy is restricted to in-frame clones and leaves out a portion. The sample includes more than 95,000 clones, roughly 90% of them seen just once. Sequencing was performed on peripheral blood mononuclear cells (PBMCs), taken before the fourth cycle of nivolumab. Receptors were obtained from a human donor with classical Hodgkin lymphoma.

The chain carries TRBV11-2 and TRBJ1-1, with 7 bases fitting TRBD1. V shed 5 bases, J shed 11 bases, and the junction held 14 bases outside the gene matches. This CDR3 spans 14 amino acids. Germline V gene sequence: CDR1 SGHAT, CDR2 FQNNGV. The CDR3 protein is CASSPEGTAHGAFF. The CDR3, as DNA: TGTGCCAGCAGCCCCGAAGGGACAGCTCATGGGGCTTTCTTT.

In nucleotides, the CDR3 is TGTGCCAGCAGCTTGGCACGATGGGCCACCGGGGAGCTGTTTTTT. This translates into CASSLARWATGELFF. The chain has TRBV5-6 and TRBJ2-2; unclear D gene. This CDR3 is 15 amino acids long. V lost 0 bases, J lost 4 bases, and 10 bases lay in between. Germline assignment: CDR1 SGHDT and CDR2 YYEEEE.

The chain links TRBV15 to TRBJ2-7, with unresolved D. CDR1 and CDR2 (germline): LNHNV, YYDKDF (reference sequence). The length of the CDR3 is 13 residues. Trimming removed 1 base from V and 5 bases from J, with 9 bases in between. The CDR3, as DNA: TGTGCCACCAGCAGAGGGGTCCCCGACGAGCAGTACTTC. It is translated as CATSRGVPDEQYF. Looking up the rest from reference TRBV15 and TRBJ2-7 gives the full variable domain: DAMVIQNPRYQVTQFGKPVTLSCSQTLNHNVMYWYQQKSSQAPKLLFHYYDKDFNNEADTPDNFQSRRPNTSFCFLDIRSPGLGDTAMYLCATSRGVPDEQYFGPGTRLTVT.

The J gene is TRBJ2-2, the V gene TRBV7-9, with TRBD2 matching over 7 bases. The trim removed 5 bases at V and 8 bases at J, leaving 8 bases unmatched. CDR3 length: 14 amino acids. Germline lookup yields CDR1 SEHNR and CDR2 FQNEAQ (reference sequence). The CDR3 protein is CASSPRLAWGELFF. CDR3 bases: TGTGCCAGCAGCCCCCGACTAGCTTGGGGGGAGCTGTTTTTT.

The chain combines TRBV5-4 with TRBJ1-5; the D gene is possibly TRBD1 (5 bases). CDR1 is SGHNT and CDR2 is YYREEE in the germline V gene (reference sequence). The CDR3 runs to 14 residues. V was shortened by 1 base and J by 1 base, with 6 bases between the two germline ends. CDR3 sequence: CASSLWGSNQPQHF. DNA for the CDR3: TGTGCCAGCAGCTTGTGGGGGAGCAATCAGCCCCAGCATTTT.

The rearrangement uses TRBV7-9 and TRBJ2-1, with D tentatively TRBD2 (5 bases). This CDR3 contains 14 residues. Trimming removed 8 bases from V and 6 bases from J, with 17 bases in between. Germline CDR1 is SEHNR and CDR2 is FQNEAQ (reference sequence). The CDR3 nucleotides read TGTGCCAGCGGTATAGGGAGTGTGGGCAATGAGCAGTTCTTC. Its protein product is CASGIGSVGNEQFF.

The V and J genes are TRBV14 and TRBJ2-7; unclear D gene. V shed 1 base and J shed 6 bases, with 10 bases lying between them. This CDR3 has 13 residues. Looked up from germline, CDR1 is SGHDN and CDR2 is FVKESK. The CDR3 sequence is CASSQVDSAEQYF. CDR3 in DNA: TGTGCCAGCAGCCAAGTTGATTCGGCCGAGCAGTACTTC. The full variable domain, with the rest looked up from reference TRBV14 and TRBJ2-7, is EAGVTQFPSHSVIEKGQTVTLRCDPISGHDNLYWYRRVMGKEIKFLLHFVKESKQDESGMPNNRFLAERTGGTYSTLKVQPAELEDSGVYFCASSQVDSAEQYFGPGTRLTVT.

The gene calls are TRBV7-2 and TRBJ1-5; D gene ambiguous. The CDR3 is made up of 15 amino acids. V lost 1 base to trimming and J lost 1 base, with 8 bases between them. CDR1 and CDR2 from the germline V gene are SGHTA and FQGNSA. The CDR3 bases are TGTGCCAGCAGCTTAGTGTTTAAAAGCAATCAGCCCCAGCATTTT. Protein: CASSLVFKSNQPQHF.

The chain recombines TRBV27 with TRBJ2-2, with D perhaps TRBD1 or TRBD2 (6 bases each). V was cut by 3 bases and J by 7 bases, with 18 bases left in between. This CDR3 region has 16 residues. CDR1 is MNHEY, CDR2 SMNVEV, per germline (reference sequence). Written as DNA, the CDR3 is TGTGCCAGCAGTTTTCCGCCGGGGGCGCGAGGCGGGGAGCTGTTTTTT. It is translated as CASSFPPGARGGELFF.

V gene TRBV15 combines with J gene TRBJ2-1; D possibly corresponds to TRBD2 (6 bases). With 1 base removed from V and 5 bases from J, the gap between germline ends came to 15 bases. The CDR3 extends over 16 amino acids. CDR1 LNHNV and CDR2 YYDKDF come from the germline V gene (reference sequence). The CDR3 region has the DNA TGTGCCACCAGCAGAGGAGGGACTCTCCGGGACAATGAGCAGTTCTTC. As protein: CATSRGGTLRDNEQFF.

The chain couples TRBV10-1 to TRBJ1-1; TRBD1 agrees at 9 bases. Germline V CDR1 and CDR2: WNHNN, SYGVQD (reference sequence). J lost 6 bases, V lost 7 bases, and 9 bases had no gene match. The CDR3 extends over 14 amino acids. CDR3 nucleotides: TGCGCCAGCAAACTAGACAGGGGGACCCCTGAAGCTTTCTTT. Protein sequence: CASKLDRGTPEAFF.

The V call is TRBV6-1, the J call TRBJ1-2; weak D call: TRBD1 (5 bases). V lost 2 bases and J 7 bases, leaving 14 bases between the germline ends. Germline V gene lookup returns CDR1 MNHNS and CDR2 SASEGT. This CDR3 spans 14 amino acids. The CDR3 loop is CASSETKGRTGYTF. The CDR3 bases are TGTGCCAGCAGTGAAACGAAGGGGCGGACTGGCTACACCTTC.

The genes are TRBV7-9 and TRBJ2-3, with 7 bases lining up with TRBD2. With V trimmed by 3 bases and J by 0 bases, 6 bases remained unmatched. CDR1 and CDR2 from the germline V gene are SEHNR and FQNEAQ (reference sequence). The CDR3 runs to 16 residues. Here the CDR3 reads CASSFWEGPSTDTQYF. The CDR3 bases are TGTGCCAGCAGCTTTTGGGAGGGTCCTAGCACAGATACGCAGTATTTT.

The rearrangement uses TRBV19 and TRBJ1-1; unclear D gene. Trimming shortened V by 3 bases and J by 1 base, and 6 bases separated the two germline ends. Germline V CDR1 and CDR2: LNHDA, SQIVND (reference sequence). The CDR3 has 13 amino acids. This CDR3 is CASSIYGNTEAFF. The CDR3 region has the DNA TGTGCCAGTAGTATTTATGGGAACACTGAAGCTTTCTTT.

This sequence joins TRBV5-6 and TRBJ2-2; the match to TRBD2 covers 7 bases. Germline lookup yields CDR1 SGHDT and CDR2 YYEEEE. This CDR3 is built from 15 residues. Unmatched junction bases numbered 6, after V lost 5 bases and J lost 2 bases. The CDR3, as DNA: TGTGCCAGCAGTGACGGGAGGCGTAACACCGGGGAGCTGTTTTTT. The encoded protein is CASSDGRRNTGELFF.

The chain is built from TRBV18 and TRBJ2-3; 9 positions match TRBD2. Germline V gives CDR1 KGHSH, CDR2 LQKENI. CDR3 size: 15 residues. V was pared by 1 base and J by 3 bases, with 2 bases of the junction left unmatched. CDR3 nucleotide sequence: TGTGCCAGCTCACCACGTACTAGCGGGACAGATACGCAGTATTTT. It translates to CASSPRTSGTDTQYF.

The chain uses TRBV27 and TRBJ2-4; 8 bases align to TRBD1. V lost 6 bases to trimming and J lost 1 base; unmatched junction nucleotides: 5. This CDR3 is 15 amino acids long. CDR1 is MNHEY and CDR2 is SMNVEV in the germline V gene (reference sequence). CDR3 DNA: TGTGCCAGCAGACAGGGGGGTTGGGCCAAAAACATTCAGTACTTC. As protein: CASRQGGWAKNIQYF.

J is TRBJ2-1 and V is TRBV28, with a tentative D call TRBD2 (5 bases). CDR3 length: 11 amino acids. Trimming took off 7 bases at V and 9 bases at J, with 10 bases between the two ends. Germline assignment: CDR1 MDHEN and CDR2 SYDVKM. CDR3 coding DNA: TGTGCCAGCACCGCGAGCGGTGAGCAGTTCTTC. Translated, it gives CASTASGEQFF.

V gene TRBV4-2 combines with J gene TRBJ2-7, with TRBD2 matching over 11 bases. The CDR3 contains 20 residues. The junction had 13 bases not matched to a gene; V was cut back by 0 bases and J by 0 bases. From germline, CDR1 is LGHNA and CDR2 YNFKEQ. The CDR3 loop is CASSQDLASGRPRSSYEQYF. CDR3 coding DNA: TGTGCCAGCAGCCAAGATCTGGCTAGCGGGAGGCCAAGAAGCTCCTACGAGCAGTACTTC.

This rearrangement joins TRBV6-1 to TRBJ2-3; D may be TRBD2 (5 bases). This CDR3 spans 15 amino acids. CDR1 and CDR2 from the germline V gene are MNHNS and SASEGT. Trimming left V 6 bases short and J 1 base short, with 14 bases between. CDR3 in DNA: TGTGCCAGCAGGACCGTTGAGGGAGGCACAGATACGCAGTATTTT. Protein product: CASRTVEGGTDTQYF.

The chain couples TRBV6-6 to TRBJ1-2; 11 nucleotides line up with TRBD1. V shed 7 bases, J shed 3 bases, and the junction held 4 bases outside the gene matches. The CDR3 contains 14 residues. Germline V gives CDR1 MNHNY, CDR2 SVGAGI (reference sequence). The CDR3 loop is CASNRGQGDYGYTF. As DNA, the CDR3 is TGTGCCAGCAACCGGGGACAGGGGGACTATGGCTACACCTTC.

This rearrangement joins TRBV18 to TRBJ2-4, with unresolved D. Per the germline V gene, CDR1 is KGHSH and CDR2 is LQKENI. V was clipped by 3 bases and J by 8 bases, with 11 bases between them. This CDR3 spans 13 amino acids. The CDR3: CASSPPSSDIQYF. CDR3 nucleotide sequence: TGTGCCAGCTCACCTCCGTCTTCGGACATTCAGTACTTC.

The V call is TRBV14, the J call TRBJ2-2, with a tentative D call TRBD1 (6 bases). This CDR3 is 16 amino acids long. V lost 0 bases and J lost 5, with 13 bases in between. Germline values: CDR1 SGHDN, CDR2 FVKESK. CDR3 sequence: CASSQDFWDKTGELFF. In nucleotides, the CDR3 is TGTGCCAGCAGCCAAGATTTCTGGGACAAAACCGGGGAGCTGTTTTTT.

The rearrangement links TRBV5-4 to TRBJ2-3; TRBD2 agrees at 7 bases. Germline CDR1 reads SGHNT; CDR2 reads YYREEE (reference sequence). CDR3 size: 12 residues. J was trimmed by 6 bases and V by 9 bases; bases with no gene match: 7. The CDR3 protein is CATWEGGDTQYF. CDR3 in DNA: TGTGCCACCTGGGAGGGAGGGGATACGCAGTATTTT.

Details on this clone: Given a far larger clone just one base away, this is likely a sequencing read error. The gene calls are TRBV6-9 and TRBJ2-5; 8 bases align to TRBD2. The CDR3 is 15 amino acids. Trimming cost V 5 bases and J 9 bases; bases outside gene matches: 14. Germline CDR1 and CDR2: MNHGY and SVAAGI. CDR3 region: CASSEDPGLDSPQYF. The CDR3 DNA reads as TGTGCCAGCAGTGAGGATCCGGGACTAGACTCCCCCCAGTACTTC.

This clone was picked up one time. CDR3 DNA: TGTGCCAGCAGCTTGTTACGGGACTGGACCCGATATGCCGGAAACATTCAGTACTTC. Encoded protein: CASSLLRDWTRYAGNIQYF. The chain is built from TRBV5-6 and TRBJ2-4, with D possibly matching TRBD2 (6 bases). The CDR3 is 19 residues long. CDR1 and CDR2 from the germline V gene are SGHDT and YYEEEE. V was cut by 1 base and J by 6 bases, with 26 bases left in between.

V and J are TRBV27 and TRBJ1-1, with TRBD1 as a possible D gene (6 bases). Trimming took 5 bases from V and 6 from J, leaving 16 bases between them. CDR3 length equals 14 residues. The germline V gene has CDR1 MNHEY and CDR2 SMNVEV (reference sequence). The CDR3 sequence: CASSSRREGAEAFF. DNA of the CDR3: TGTGCCAGCAGTAGCCGAAGGGAGGGGGCTGAAGCTTTCTTT.

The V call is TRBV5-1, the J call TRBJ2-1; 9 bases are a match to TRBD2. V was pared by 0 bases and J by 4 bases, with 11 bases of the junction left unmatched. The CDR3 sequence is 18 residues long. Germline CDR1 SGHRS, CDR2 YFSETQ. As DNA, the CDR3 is TGCGCCAGCAGCTTGGGTTTAGCGGGAGTGACGCAATACAATGAGCAGTTCTTC. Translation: CASSLGLAGVTQYNEQFF.